Following are 18 T cell receptor beta chains from one sample sequenced in a study. The sorted Tregs were CD4+CD25+CD127-/low cells. TCRdb redid the calling of the 5' RACE reads with MiXCR, one entry per CDR3 protein. The data hold around 30,000 distinct CDR3 sequences, with about a quarter observed a single time. The specimen was tumor-infiltrating Tregs sorted from the breast tumor. Every receptor here comes from a female donor with breast cancer.

To note about this clonotype: This may come from a read error, since a much larger clone is one base off. The chain has TRBV13 and TRBJ1-3; unclear D gene. Germline-derived CDR1 and CDR2 are PRHDT and FYEKMQ (reference sequence). The CDR3 covers 14 residues. CDR3 nucleotide sequence: TGTGCCAGCAGCTCCCGGGCCGGCGGAAAGACCATATATTTT. Its protein product is CASSSRAGGKTIYF. Using reference TRBV13 and TRBJ1-3 for the parts outside the CDR3, the full variable domain is AAGVIQSPRHLIKEKRETATLKCYPIPRHDTVYWYQQGPGQDPQFLISFYEKMQSDKGSIPDRFSAQQFSDYHSELNMSSLELGDSALYFCASSSRAGGKTIYFGEGSWLTVV.

This clonotype was seen only a few times. The rearrangement joins TRBV7-2 to TRBJ2-1; D is unclear. The CDR3 sequence is 13 residues long. Looked up from germline, CDR1 is SGHTA and CDR2 is FQGNSA. V gave up 8 bases and J gave up 1 base, with 9 bases separating them. This chain's CDR3 is CASGWQSYNEQFF. The CDR3 DNA reads as TGTGCCAGCGGGTGGCAATCCTACAATGAGCAGTTCTTC.

This clonotype occurred many times. This chain joins TRBV6-6 and TRBJ1-2; D gene ambiguous. Looked up from germline, CDR1 is MNHNY and CDR2 is SVGAGI (reference sequence). With 1 base removed from V and 0 bases from J, the gap between germline ends came to 12 bases. The CDR3 covers 16 residues. Written as DNA, the CDR3 is TGTGCCAGCAGTTACTTACCGGACGGGGCTAACTATGGCTACACCTTC. Its translation: CASSYLPDGANYGYTF.

This clonotype was seen many times. The chain recombines TRBV6-5 with TRBJ1-1; D might be TRBD1 (5 bases). The ends were cut back, 7 bases at V and 1 base at J, with 10 bases in the middle. This CDR3 is built from 13 residues. CDR1 MNHEY and CDR2 SVGAGI come from the germline V gene. The CDR3 coding sequence is TGTGCCAGCAATCTACAGGAGAACACTGAAGCTTTCTTT. Translating gives CASNLQENTEAFF.

The chain uses TRBV29-1 and TRBJ1-1; the D gene is possibly TRBD1 (6 bases). The V and J ends lost 4 bases and 4 bases respectively, with 22 bases between them. Per the germline V gene, CDR1 is SQVTM and CDR2 is ANQGSEA. The CDR3 covers 16 residues. The chain's CDR3 is CSVGRQVLNRGTEAFF. CDR3 sequence (DNA): TGCAGCGTTGGCCGACAGGTGTTGAATCGGGGCACTGAAGCTTTCTTT.

This clonotype was counted ten times or more. The chain carries TRBV7-2 and TRBJ2-5, with 12 bases matching TRBD2. V lost 5 bases, J lost 0 bases, and 4 bases stayed unmatched. This CDR3 region has 16 residues. CDR1 SGHTA and CDR2 FQGNSA come from the germline V gene. This CDR3 reads CASSPRLAGDQETQYF. The CDR3 bases are TGTGCCAGCAGCCCAAGACTAGCGGGAGACCAAGAGACCCAGTACTTC.

This clonotype was detected ten times or more. The chain recombines TRBV6-1 with TRBJ2-4; D not resolved. CDR1 and CDR2 from the germline V gene are MNHNS and SASEGT. Between the trimmed V and J ends, which lost 3 bases and 8 bases, there was a span of 5 bases. CDR3 length: 11 residues. The CDR3 spells CASSELYIQYF. CDR3 in DNA: TGTGCCAGCAGTGAGCTGTACATTCAGTACTTC.

In its sample, this clonotype was seen many times. The genes are TRBV29-1 and TRBJ2-1, with 9 positions matching TRBD2. With 1 base clipped from V and 4 bases from J, the junction kept 2 bases outside the gene matches. Germline assignment: CDR1 SQVTM and CDR2 ANQGSEA. This CDR3 spans 14 amino acids. The CDR3 region has the DNA TGCAGCGTTGAAGGTAGCGGGAGTTACAATGAGCAGTTCTTC. Amino acids: CSVEGSGSYNEQFF.

This clonotype was seen many times. The V gene is TRBV15, the J gene TRBJ2-7, with TRBD1 matching 11 bases. Trimming took 7 bases from V and 3 from J; bases not matched to a gene: 11. Germline assignment: CDR1 LNHNV and CDR2 YYDKDF (reference sequence). The CDR3 length is 16 residues. The CDR3, as DNA: TGTGCCACCACCACGGGAACCGGGACAGGGGGCTACGAGCAGTACTTC. It encodes CATTTGTGTGGYEQYF.

A remark on this clonotype: Being one base from a much bigger clone, this may be a read error. The V gene is TRBV5-6, the J gene TRBJ1-2; TRBD1 is a possible D gene (5 bases). Germline V gene lookup returns CDR1 SGHDT and CDR2 YYEEEE. This CDR3 comprises 14 residues. The CDR3 sequence is CAGRSGTDHYGYTF. CDR3 DNA sequence: TGTGCCGGCAGATCCGGGACGGACCACTATGGCTACACCTTC.

There are many counts of this clonotype. The chain is built from TRBV20-1 and TRBJ2-3, with a tentative D call TRBD2 (7 bases). V was trimmed by 2 bases and J by 4 bases, leaving 16 bases between them. This CDR3 is 15 amino acids long. Germline values: CDR1 DFQATT, CDR2 SNEGSKA (reference sequence). The CDR3, as DNA: TGCAGTGCTAGATGGGGGGGGCTGGCGCCAGATACGCAGTATTTT. This sequence encodes CSARWGGLAPDTQYF.

This clonotype was observed many times. The genes are TRBV6-5 and TRBJ1-2; 12 bases align to TRBD1. The CDR3 consists of 15 residues. In germline, CDR1 is MNHEY, CDR2 SVGAGI. V lost 4 bases and J lost 7; bases outside the gene matches: 7. This CDR3 reads CASSSLGTGGLGYTF. Here the CDR3 DNA reads TGTGCCAGCAGTTCCCTCGGGACAGGGGGCCTTGGCTACACCTTC.

This clonotype was counted once. The V call is TRBV18, the J call TRBJ2-7; TRBD1 aligns across 9 bases. The germline CDR1 and CDR2 sequences are KGHSH and LQKENI. There are 17 residues in the CDR3. The trim removed 1 base at V and 4 bases at J, leaving 11 bases unmatched. CDR3 coding DNA: TGTGCCAGCTCACCACGGGACAGGGAAGGGGACTTATACGAGCAGTACTTC. As protein: CASSPRDREGDLYEQYF.

The chain recombines TRBV12-3 or TRBV12-4 with TRBJ2-7; TRBD1 is a possible D gene (6 bases). The CDR3 contains 14 residues. Trimming pared 3 bases from V and 3 bases from J, leaving 12 bases between. The CDR3 nucleotides read TGTGCCAGCAGTTTCCCGGACAGAAACTACGAGCAGTACTTC. It codes for CASSFPDRNYEQYF.

This clonotype was recorded many times. V is TRBV7-9 and J is TRBJ2-7; no reliable D call. Trimming took off 5 bases at V and 0 bases at J, with 11 bases between the two ends. CDR3 size: 14 residues. Germline V lookup: CDR1 SEHNR, CDR2 FQNEAQ (reference sequence). The chain's CDR3 is CASSPDQSSYEQYF. CDR3 bases: TGTGCCAGCAGCCCGGACCAGAGCTCCTACGAGCAGTACTTC.

This clonotype was picked up many times. The chain combines TRBV7-6 with TRBJ1-1; 7 bases fit TRBD1. Per germline, CDR1 SGHVS and CDR2 FNYEAQ. V gave up 5 bases and J gave up 0 bases; unmatched junction bases: 3. The length of the CDR3 is 14 residues. The CDR3 here is CASSRDSLNTEAFF. The CDR3 nucleotides are TGTGCCAGCAGCAGGGACAGCCTGAACACTGAAGCTTTCTTT.

This chain links TRBV6-5 with TRBJ2-7, with 13 bases fitting TRBD2. This CDR3 has 15 residues. Trimming removed 7 bases from V and 4 bases from J; junction bases left unmatched: 7. Germline-derived CDR1 and CDR2 are MNHEY and SVGAGI. DNA of the CDR3: TGTGCCAGCATTGGGGGACTAGCGGGGAATTACGAGCAGTACTTC. Translating gives CASIGGLAGNYEQYF.

This clonotype was counted once. The rearrangement links TRBV6-6 to TRBJ2-7; no definite D call. This CDR3 comprises 12 residues. Germline V gives CDR1 MNHNY, CDR2 SVGAGI (reference sequence). Trimming shortened V by 4 bases and J by 5 bases, and 9 bases separated the two germline ends. The CDR3 DNA follows: TGTGCCAGCAGTTCCATGACCGACGAGCAGTACTTC. It specifies CASSSMTDEQYF.